This passage covers 11 T cell receptor beta chains from one sample sequenced in a study of OX40 agonist ivuxolimab in advanced cancers. Repertoires were generated with immunoSEQ multiplex PCR, while TCRdb's copy carries only in-frame clones and drops some. The table lists tens of thousands of clones, about 90% of them singletons. The input for sequencing was CD4+ or CD8+ T cells sorted from blood, taken in a trial of the OX40 agonist ivuxolimab. Receptor source: an adult with an advanced solid tumor such as melanoma, head and neck, liver or kidney cancer.

The chain uses TRBV5-1 and TRBJ1-1; 9 bases fit TRBD1. Unmatched junction bases numbered 10, after V lost 2 bases and J lost 11 bases. Germline CDR1 reads SGHRS; CDR2 reads YFSETQ. CDR3 length equals 14 residues. The CDR3 loop is CASSFNPGQGWAFF. The DNA for the CDR3 is TGCGCCAGCAGCTTCAATCCCGGACAGGGGTGGGCTTTCTTT.

The V and J genes are TRBV9 and TRBJ1-4; possible D gene TRBD1, 5 bases. The ends were cut back, 0 bases at V and 4 bases at J, with 13 bases in the middle. The CDR3 loop spans 16 amino acids. The germline CDR1 and CDR2 sequences are SGDLS and YYNGEE. Written as DNA, the CDR3 is TGTGCCAGCAGCGTAGCCGCGGGGCGCGGTAATGAAAAACTGTTTTTT. Translated: CASSVAAGRGNEKLFF.

The V and J genes are TRBV7-9 and TRBJ2-1; D unclear. This CDR3 contains 14 residues. The V gene's germline CDR1 is SEHNR and CDR2 FQNEAQ (reference sequence). V lost 5 bases and J 7 bases, leaving 15 bases between the germline ends. The CDR3 reads CASSPSGTSNEQFF. CDR3 in DNA: TGTGCCAGCAGCCCTTCGGGTACTTCGAATGAGCAGTTCTTC.

The genes are TRBV5-1 and TRBJ1-1; D unresolved. Between the trimmed V and J ends, which lost 0 bases and 0 bases, there was a span of 9 bases. Per the germline V gene, CDR1 is SGHRS and CDR2 is YFSETQ. The CDR3 consists of 15 residues. As DNA, the CDR3 is TGCGCCAGCAGCTTGGGTGTGAGCATGAACACTGAAGCTTTCTTT. Its translation is CASSLGVSMNTEAFF.

The chain links TRBV7-6 to TRBJ2-1, with 9 bases fitting TRBD2. This CDR3 spans 14 amino acids. Per the germline V gene, CDR1 is SGHVS and CDR2 is FNYEAQ. Trimming cost V 0 bases and J 6 bases; bases outside gene matches: 0. CDR3 in amino acids: CASSLAGLANEQFF. The CDR3 region has the DNA TGTGCCAGCAGCTTAGCGGGACTAGCCAATGAGCAGTTCTTC.

V usage is TRBV19 and J usage is TRBJ1-1, with D uncertain. Germline loops: CDR1 LNHDA, CDR2 SQIVND (reference sequence). V lost 7 bases to trimming and J lost 0 bases, with 12 bases between them. This CDR3 is built from 14 residues. CDR3 loop: CASIGYPMNTEAFF. The CDR3 DNA reads as TGTGCCAGTATAGGGTACCCCATGAACACTGAAGCTTTCTTT.

The chain joins TRBV5-1 to TRBJ1-6; no clear D. The CDR3 spans 13 residues. CDR1 is SGHRS and CDR2 is YFSETQ in the germline V gene. V was clipped by 0 bases and J by 8 bases, with 6 bases between them. The CDR3 sequence: CASSLVLDSPLHF. CDR3 bases: TGCGCCAGCAGCTTGGTTCTCGATTCACCCCTCCACTTT.

DNA of the CDR3: TGTGCCAGCAGAGACGGACAGGGTGCCAATCAGCCCCAGCATTTT. Protein sequence: CASRDGQGANQPQHF. The chain has TRBV6-5 and TRBJ1-5; 8 bases agree with TRBD1. Germline values: CDR1 MNHEY, CDR2 SVGAGI. V shed 6 bases and J 3 bases; nucleotides not matched to a gene: 7. There are 15 residues in the CDR3.

The chain links TRBV10-3 to TRBJ2-5, with 9 nucleotides matching TRBD2. Germline V gene data show CDR1 as ENHRY and CDR2 as SYGVKD. This CDR3 spans 15 amino acids. With V trimmed by 10 bases and J by 5 bases, 14 bases remained unmatched. CDR3 DNA sequence: TGTGCCAACTCAAAGAGCGGGGGGCCCATTGAGACCCAGTACTTC. This gives the protein CANSKSGGPIETQYF.

The chain joins TRBV11-2 to TRBJ2-7; tentative D call: TRBD2 (6 bases). Trimming stripped 0 bases from V and 3 bases from J, with 12 bases between. CDR1 SGHAT and CDR2 FQNNGV come from the germline V gene. The CDR3 runs 15 residues. The CDR3, as DNA: TGTGCCAGCAGCTTAGAGGCGGAGGGGATCTACGAGCAGTACGTC. Protein: CASSLEAEGIYEQYV.

This chain uses TRBV7-8 with TRBJ2-7; D is unclear. CDR1 SGHVS and CDR2 FQNEAQ come from the germline V gene. V shed 2 bases and J shed 4 bases, with 3 bases lying between them. The CDR3 consists of 11 residues. DNA for the CDR3: TGTGCCAGCAGCTTACAATACGAGCAGTACTTC. It translates to CASSLQYEQYF. Full variable domain (rest looked up from reference TRBV7-8 and TRBJ2-7): GAGVSQSPRYKVAKRGQDVALRCDPISGHVSLFWYQQALGQGPEFLTYFQNEAQLDKSGLPSDRFFAERPEGSVSTLKIQRTQQEDSAVYLCASSLQYEQYFGPGTRLTVT.